This T cell receptor beta chain came from a study of T cell responses to AZD1222 COVID-19 vaccine. Study outcomes and limitations: An increase in Spike-specific TCR breadth and depth was observed after two AZD1222 doses. Baseline serology detected seropositivity in only six AZD1222 recipients. Vaccine-associated CD4 TCRs ranged over spike, dominating at 160-218 and 743-854.

The V end lost 5 bases, the J end lost 0 bases, and 4 bases lay between the germline ends. Germline CDR1 and CDR2: SNHLY and FYNNEI. The CDR3 sequence is 12 residues long. Details on this clone: The antigen remains undetermined.

Some clones are missing from TCRdb's copy, which holds only in-frame ones; the method was immunoSEQ multiplex PCR. Of under 100,000 clones listed, around 90% were seen once; the top ten hold approximately 5.3%. V usage is TRBV2 and J usage is TRBJ2-5; D is unresolved. The sample consisted of peripheral blood, taken 28 days after the second AZD1222 dose. This receptor was taken from an adult who received the AZD1222 COVID-19 vaccine. The CDR3 protein is CASSTNQETQYF. The CDR3 DNA is TGTGCCAGCAGTACAAACCAAGAGACCCAGTACTTC.